The 20 T cell receptor beta chains below were found in one sample sequenced in a study of T cell clusters in autoimmune cytopenias. Each sample's input was around 270 ng genomic DNA, some 34,000 genome equivalents. TRB was amplified by touch-down multiplex PCR, primer pools A and B combined. TCRdb re-called the multiplex PCR reads; one entry per CDR3 protein, DNA not given. In total, the table holds 1,500 to 2,500 distinct CDR3 sequences. The sequencing sample was made of peripheral blood. The source of these receptors is a human donor with an autoimmune cytopenia or autoimmune hepatitis (not recorded which).

Frequency places this clonotype as large. This chain connects TRBV19 to TRBJ2-2; TCRdb outputs TRBD2, but without DNA this stays unchecked. The CDR3 is 16 residues long. In germline, CDR1 is LNHDA, CDR2 SQIVND (reference sequence). The CDR3 here is CASSVAGTSGIGELFF.

Its frequency marks this clonotype as medium-sized. The genes are TRBV24-1 and TRBJ2-1; TCRdb gives TRBD1 as the D gene, but with no DNA this cannot be confirmed. This CDR3 comprises 16 residues. Germline CDR1 reads KGHDR; CDR2 reads SFDVKD. This CDR3 reads CATSDTGTEAYNEQFF.

By frequency, this clonotype registers medium-sized. The chain couples TRBV30 to TRBJ2-7; TCRdb calls TRBD1, which cannot be checked without DNA. Germline V lookup: CDR1 GTSNPN, CDR2 SVGIG (reference sequence). This CDR3 contains 14 residues. The CDR3: CAWSLNVLQSGQYF.

This clonotype is called medium-sized based on its frequency. The chain links TRBV6-4 to TRBJ2-3. Germline-derived CDR1 and CDR2 are MRHNA and SNTAGT. This CDR3 spans 13 amino acids. This CDR3 reads CASSNSEADTQYF.

This clonotype counts as medium-sized by frequency. The rearrangement links TRBV7-9 to TRBJ2-1; TCRdb picks TRBD1, but there is no DNA to check that call. The CDR3 has 15 amino acids. Per the germline V gene, CDR1 is SEHNR and CDR2 is FQNEAQ (reference sequence). The CDR3 sequence: CASSLFTGNDNEQFF.

This sequence joins TRBV5-5 and TRBJ2-5. There are 15 residues in the CDR3. CDR1 is SGHKS, CDR2 YYEKEE, per germline (reference sequence). Here the CDR3 reads CASSLGNRVQETQYF.

In terms of frequency, this clonotype is medium-sized. The V and J genes are TRBV19 and TRBJ2-1; there is no DNA to check the TCRdb D call of TRBD1. The germline V gene has CDR1 LNHDA and CDR2 SQIVND (reference sequence). This CDR3 contains 13 residues. CDR3 in amino acids: CASSVSQYMEQFF.

This clonotype registers medium-sized by frequency. This chain uses TRBV14 with TRBJ1-5; with no DNA, the TCRdb D assignment of TRBD1 cannot be verified. The CDR3 has 17 residues. Germline loops: CDR1 SGHDN, CDR2 FVKESK. CDR3 sequence reads: CASSQDYRTGNGQPQHF.

The chain couples TRBV7-9 to TRBJ1-2; TCRdb proposes TRBD1, but this gene call is untestable without DNA. The CDR3 contains 14 residues. The germline gives CDR1 SEHNR, CDR2 FQNEAQ (reference sequence). The CDR3 sequence: CASSSPGQGQGYTF.

Measured by frequency, this clonotype is medium-sized (0.01 to 0.1%). The chain combines TRBV14 with TRBJ2-1; the D call from TCRdb, TRBD2, cannot be confirmed without DNA. The CDR3 extends over 16 amino acids. Germline values: CDR1 SGHDN, CDR2 FVKESK. The CDR3 protein is CASSQVQREYGNEQFF.

This clonotype is classed as medium-sized (0.01 to 0.1%) by frequency. V gene TRBV27 combines with J gene TRBJ2-1; absent DNA, TCRdb's TRBD2 call cannot be checked. The CDR3 loop spans 20 amino acids. CDR1 and CDR2 (germline): MNHEY, SMNVEV (reference sequence). The CDR3 sequence is CASSLTTSGRARGSYNEQFF.

Its frequency marks this clonotype as medium-sized (0.01 to 0.1%). This chain joins TRBV24-1 and TRBJ2-7; TCRdb indicates TRBD1, and absent DNA this call remains unverified. The CDR3 has 15 amino acids. Germline lookup yields CDR1 KGHDR and CDR2 SFDVKD. CDR3 sequence reads: CATSDFWTDLSEQYF.

The chain recombines TRBV30 with TRBJ2-7; TCRdb names TRBD2, which stays unverified in the absence of DNA. The germline V gene encodes CDR1 GTSNPN and CDR2 SVGIG (reference sequence). The CDR3 spans 16 residues. CDR3 in amino acids: CAWNLRTSGSHYEQYF.

This clonotype ranks as medium-sized (0.01 to 0.1%) in terms of frequency. This chain links TRBV7-6 with TRBJ1-4; TCRdb proposes TRBD1, but this gene call is untestable without DNA. In germline, CDR1 is SGHVS, CDR2 FNYEAQ. This CDR3 comprises 15 residues. CDR3 loop: CASSLSLQGFEKLFF.

Judged by frequency, this clonotype is medium-sized (0.01 to 0.1%). The chain employs TRBV5-4 and TRBJ2-5; TCRdb selects TRBD2, and the lack of DNA leaves this call unchecked. Germline V gene data show CDR1 as SGHNT and CDR2 as YYREEE (reference sequence). There are 17 residues in the CDR3. The CDR3 region is CASSLGTILHYQETQYF. The full variable domain, in which reference TRBV5-4 and TRBJ2-5 provide the parts outside the CDR3, is ETGVTQSPTHLIKTRGQQVTLRCSSQSGHNTVSWYQQALGQGPQFIFQYYREEENGRGNFPPRFSGLQFPNYSSELNVNALELDDSALYLCASSLGTILHYQETQYFGPGTRLLVL.

This clonotype shows up as medium-sized (0.01 to 0.1%) by frequency. The chain carries TRBV5-1 and TRBJ2-7; the TCRdb D gene call, TRBD2, has no DNA to confirm it. Germline CDR1 SGHRS, CDR2 YFSETQ. The CDR3 spans 15 residues. The CDR3: CASSGGTSVTYEQYF. Full variable domain (outside the CDR3, taken from reference TRBV5-1 and TRBJ2-7): KAGVTQTPRYLIKTRGQQVTLSCSPISGHRSVSWYQQTPGQGLQFLFEYFSETQRNKGNFPGRFSGRQFSNSRSEMNVSTLELGDSALYLCASSGGTSVTYEQYFGPGTRLTVT.

Judged by frequency, this clonotype is medium-sized (0.01 to 0.1%). This chain joins TRBV20-1 and TRBJ2-3; TCRdb calls TRBD1, which cannot be checked without DNA. The CDR3 sequence is 14 residues long. The germline gives CDR1 DFQATT, CDR2 SNEGSKA (reference sequence). CDR3: CSALPGQGADTQYF.

Measured by frequency, this clonotype is large (0.1 to 1%). This sequence joins TRBV6-2 or TRBV6-3 and TRBJ2-1; TCRdb calls TRBD2, which cannot be checked without DNA. CDR1 is MNHEY, CDR2 SVGEGT, per germline. This CDR3 spans 16 amino acids. CDR3 residues: CASATQWLVYDNEQFF.

This clonotype is labeled medium-sized based on frequency. V usage is TRBV5-5 and J usage is TRBJ1-5; TCRdb selects TRBD1, and the lack of DNA leaves this call unchecked. The CDR3 is made up of 17 amino acids. The germline V gene encodes CDR1 SGHKS and CDR2 YYEKEE (reference sequence). The CDR3 is CASSSDPLRDSNQPQHF. Variable domain in full (rest from reference TRBV5-5 and TRBJ1-5): DAGVTQSPTHLIKTRGQQVTLRCSPISGHKSVSWYQQVLGQGPQFIFQYYEKEERGRGNFPDRFSARQFPNYSSELNVNALLLGDSALYLCASSSDPLRDSNQPQHFGDGTRLSIL.

The rearrangement links TRBV20-1 to TRBJ2-1; the TCRdb D gene call, TRBD2, has no DNA to confirm it. This CDR3 spans 16 amino acids. The germline V gene encodes CDR1 DFQATT and CDR2 SNEGSKA (reference sequence). CDR3: CSARALAGGIGNEQFF.